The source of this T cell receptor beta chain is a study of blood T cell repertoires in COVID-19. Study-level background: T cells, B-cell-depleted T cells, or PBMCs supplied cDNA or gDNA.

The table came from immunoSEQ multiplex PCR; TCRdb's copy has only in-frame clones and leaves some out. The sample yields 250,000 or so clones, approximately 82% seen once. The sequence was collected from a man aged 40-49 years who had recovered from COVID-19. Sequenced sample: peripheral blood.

The CDR3 sequence: CASSQGRSGTQYF. Written as DNA, the CDR3 is TGTGCCAGCAGCCAAGGTAGGAGCGGGACGCAGTATTTT. The chain carries TRBV3-1 (or the pseudogene TRBV3-2) and TRBJ2-3; D is perhaps TRBD2 (6 bases). This CDR3 has 13 residues. V lost 1 base and J 9 bases, leaving 11 bases between the germline ends. Germline lookup yields CDR1 LGHDT and CDR2 YNNKEL (reference sequence).